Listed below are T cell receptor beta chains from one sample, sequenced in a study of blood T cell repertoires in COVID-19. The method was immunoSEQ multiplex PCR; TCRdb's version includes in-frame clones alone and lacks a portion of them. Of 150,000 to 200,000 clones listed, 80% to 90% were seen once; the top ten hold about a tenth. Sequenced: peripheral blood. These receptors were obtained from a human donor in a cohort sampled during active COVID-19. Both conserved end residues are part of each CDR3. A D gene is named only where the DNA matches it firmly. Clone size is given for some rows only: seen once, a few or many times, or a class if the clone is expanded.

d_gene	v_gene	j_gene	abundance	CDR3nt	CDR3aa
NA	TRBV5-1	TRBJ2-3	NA	TGCGCCAGCAGCTCACAGGACAGCACAGATACGCAGTATTTT	CASSSQDSTDTQYF
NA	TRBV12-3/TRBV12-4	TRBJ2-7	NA	TGTGCCAGCAGCCCTACTCTTTCCTACGAGCAGTACTTC	CASSPTLSYEQYF
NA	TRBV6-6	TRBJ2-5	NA	TGTGCCAGCAGACGCGATGTGTACCAAGAGACCCAGTACTTC	CASRRDVYQETQYF
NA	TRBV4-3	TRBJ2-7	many	TGCGCCAGCAGCCAAATACAGGGATACGAGCAGTACTTC	CASSQIQGYEQYF
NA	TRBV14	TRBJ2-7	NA	TGTGCCAGCAGCCCTCTACTCGAGCAGTACTTC	CASSPLLEQYF
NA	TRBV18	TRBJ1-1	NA	TGTGCCAGCTCACACACGGGTAACACTGAAGCTTTCTTT	CASSHTGNTEAFF
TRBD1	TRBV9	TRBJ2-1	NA	TGTGCCAGCAGCTTCCGGGACAGGGACAATGAGCAGTTCTTC	CASSFRDRDNEQFF
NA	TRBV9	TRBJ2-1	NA	TGTGCCAGCAGCGTATTACAGCAGGCATACAATGAGCAGTTCTTC	CASSVLQQAYNEQFF
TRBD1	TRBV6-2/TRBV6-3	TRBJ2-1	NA	TGTGCCAGCAGTTATCCCAGGGGGCTGAACAATGAGCAGTTCTTC	CASSYPRGLNNEQFF
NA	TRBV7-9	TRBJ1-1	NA	TGTGCCAGCGGGAGGGGTGGCACTGAAGCTTTCTTT	CASGRGGTEAFF
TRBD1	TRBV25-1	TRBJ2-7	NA	TGTGCCAGCAGTGAATGGGACAGGGGAACTTACTCCTACGAGCAGTACTTC	CASSEWDRGTYSYEQYF
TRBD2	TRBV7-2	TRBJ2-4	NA	TGTGCCAGCAGCTTCAAAACTGGCGGGGGGGCCGGGAACATTCAGTACTTC	CASSFKTGGGAGNIQYF
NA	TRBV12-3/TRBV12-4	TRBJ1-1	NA	TGTGCCAGCAAGAGGGAGAACACTGAAGCTTTCTTT	CASKRENTEAFF
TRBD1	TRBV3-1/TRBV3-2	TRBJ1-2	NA	TGTGCCAGCAGCCTGGGACAGCACTATGGCTACACCTTC	CASSLGQHYGYTF
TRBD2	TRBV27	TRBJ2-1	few	TGTGCCAGCAGTTTATACAGCGGGAGGGTTGATGAGCAGTTCTTC	CASSLYSGRVDEQFF
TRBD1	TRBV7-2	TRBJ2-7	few	TGTGCCAGCAGCTTAGGGGAGGGACAGGGGATAACCTACAGCGAGCAGTACTTC	CASSLGEGQGITYSEQYF
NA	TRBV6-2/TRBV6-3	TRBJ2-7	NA	TGTGCCAGCAGTTACCAGTGGAGCTCCTACGAGCAGTACTTC	CASSYQWSSYEQYF
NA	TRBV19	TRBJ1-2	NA	TGTGCCAGTAGTCTGAGTCAGACTACCTATGGCTACACCTTC	CASSLSQTTYGYTF
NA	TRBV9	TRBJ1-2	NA	TGTGCCAGTGGGGAAGTAGACAGGCTGAATCCCTGGGGCTACACCTTC	CASGEVDRLNPWGYTF
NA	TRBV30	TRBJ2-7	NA	TGTGCCTGGAGTGTCTCCTTATACTCCTACGAGCAGTACTTC	CAWSVSLYSYEQYF
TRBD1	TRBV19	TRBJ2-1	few	TGTGCCAGTAATTATAAGGGGGCCAATGAGCAGTTCTTC	CASNYKGANEQFF
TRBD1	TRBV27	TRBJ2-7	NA	TGTGCCAGCAGTTTATACTGGGACAGCTCCTACGAGCAGTACTTC	CASSLYWDSSYEQYF
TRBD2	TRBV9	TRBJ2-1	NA	TGTGCCAGCAGCGCTAGCGGGGGGGCCTCCTACAATGAGCAGTTCTTC	CASSASGGASYNEQFF
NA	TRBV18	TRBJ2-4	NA	TGTGCCAGCTCACCAGGGCCTAGCGCCTTAGCCAAAAACATTCAGTACTTC	CASSPGPSALAKNIQYF
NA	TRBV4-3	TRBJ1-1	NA	TGCGCCAGCAGCCTCCAGCGGGGAGTTCGCGCTGAAGCTTTCTTT	CASSLQRGVRAEAFF
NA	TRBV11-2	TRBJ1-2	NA	TGTGCCAGCAGGTATACAGGGATGGATGGCTACACCTTC	CASRYTGMDGYTF
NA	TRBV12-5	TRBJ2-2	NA	TGTGCTAGTGGTTCCGGACTTCTCGAAGGCACCGGGGAGCTGTTTTTT	CASGSGLLEGTGELFF
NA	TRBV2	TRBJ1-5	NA	TGTGCCAGCAGGGACGGACAGATTCCACAGCCCCAGCATTTT	CASRDGQIPQPQHF
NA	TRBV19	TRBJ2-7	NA	TGTGCCACCCTGGAGGGAGGAGGCGAGCAGTACTTC	CATLEGGGEQYF
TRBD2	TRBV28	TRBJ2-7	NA	TGTGCCAGCAGAACGCGGGAGGGGGCGGGCGAGCAGTACTTC	CASRTREGAGEQYF
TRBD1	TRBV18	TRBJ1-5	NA	TGTGCCAGCTCACCAGGACTTGGGACAGTTTTTCAGCCCCAGCATTTT	CASSPGLGTVFQPQHF
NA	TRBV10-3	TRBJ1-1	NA	TGTGCCATCTGGTCCGGCAGGGGATCGATGAACACTGAAGCTTTCTTT	CAIWSGRGSMNTEAFF
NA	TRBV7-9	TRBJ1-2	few	TGTGCCAGCAGCTTATCGGCGCCCTCGGGAGGCTACACCTTC	CASSLSAPSGGYTF
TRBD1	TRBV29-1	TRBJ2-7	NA	TGCAGCGTCATGGGGACAGTCTACGAGCAGTACTTC	CSVMGTVYEQYF
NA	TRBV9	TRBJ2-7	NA	TGTGCCAGCAGCGGCGGACTCGTTAGCTCCTACGAGCAGTACTTC	CASSGGLVSSYEQYF
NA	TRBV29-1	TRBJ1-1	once	TGCAGCGTTGGCAGGCCTGAAGCTTTCTTT	CSVGRPEAFF
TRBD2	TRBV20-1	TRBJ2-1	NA	TGCAGTGCTAGTTGGGGAGGGAAAACGGGTGAGCAGTTCTTC	CSASWGGKTGEQFF